This T cell receptor (beta chain) stems from a study of T-cell memory formation after mild COVID-19. About the study: Clusters were largely donor specific. Whole-study results and caveats: The authors left the SARS-CoV-2 specificity of second-wave clones peaking on day 37 unconfirmed. CD4+ clones that contracted lay mainly in CM and EM; CD8+ ones lay in EMRA.

After 5'RACE with constant-segment primers, TCR alpha and TCR beta cDNA libraries carrying sample barcodes and UMIs were obtained. TCRdb passed the 5' RACE reads through MiXCR, listing each CDR3 protein once. This sample carries about 160,000 distinct CDR3 sequences, roughly 31% of them seen once, and the ten largest clones take around 11%. Notes on this clonotype: The antigen remains undetermined.

The V and J ends lost 0 bases and 3 bases, in that order; junction bases with no gene match: 17. The CDR3 contains 21 residues. CDR1 is KGHDR and CDR2 is SFDVKD in the germline V gene. The receptor was derived from an adult woman who had mild COVID-19 (a few samples of this study predate the infection). Cell type and time point are not known. Specimen: PBMCs or a T cell subset sorted from them (not recorded which). The chain links TRBV24-1 to TRBJ2-3, with TRBD2 matching over 10 bases. The CDR3 nucleotides read TGTGCCACCAGTGATTTGCAAAGCGGGAGGGATAAGAGCGGGGAAACAGATACGCAGTATTTT. Translating gives CATSDLQSGRDKSGETDTQYF.